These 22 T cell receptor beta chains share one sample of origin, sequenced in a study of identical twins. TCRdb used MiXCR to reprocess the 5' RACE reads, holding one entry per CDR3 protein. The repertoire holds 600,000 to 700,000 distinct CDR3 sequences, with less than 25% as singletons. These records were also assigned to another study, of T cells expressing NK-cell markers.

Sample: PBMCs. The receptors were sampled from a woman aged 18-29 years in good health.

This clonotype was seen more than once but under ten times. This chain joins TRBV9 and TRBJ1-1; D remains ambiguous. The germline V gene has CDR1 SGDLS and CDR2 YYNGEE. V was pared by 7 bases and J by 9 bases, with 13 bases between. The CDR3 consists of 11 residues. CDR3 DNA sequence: TGTGCCAGCGGCTTCGGCAGTCAAGCTTTCTTT. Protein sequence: CASGFGSQAFF. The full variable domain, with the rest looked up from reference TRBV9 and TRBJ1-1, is DSGVTQTPKHLITATGQRVTLRCSPRSGDLSVYWYQQSLDQGLQFLIQYYNGEERAKGNILERFSAQQFPDLHSELNLSSLELGDSALYFCASGFGSQAFFGQGTRLTVV.

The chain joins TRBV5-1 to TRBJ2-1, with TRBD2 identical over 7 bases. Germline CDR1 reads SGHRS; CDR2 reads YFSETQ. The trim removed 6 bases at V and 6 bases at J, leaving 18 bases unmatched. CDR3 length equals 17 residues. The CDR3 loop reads CASTIPRAGEVGNEQFF. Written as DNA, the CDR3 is TGCGCCAGCACCATACCCCGGGCGGGAGAGGTGGGCAATGAGCAGTTCTTC. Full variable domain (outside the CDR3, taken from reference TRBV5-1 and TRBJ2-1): KAGVTQTPRYLIKTRGQQVTLSCSPISGHRSVSWYQQTPGQGLQFLFEYFSETQRNKGNFPGRFSGRQFSNSRSEMNVSTLELGDSALYLCASTIPRAGEVGNEQFFGPGTRLTVL.

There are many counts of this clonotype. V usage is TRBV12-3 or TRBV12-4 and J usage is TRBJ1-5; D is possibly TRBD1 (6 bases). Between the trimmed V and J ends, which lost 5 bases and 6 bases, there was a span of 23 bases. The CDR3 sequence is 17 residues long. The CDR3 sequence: CASSLGPPGEAGQPQHF. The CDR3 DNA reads TGTGCCAGCAGTCTAGGGCCCCCAGGGGAGGCGGGTCAGCCCCAGCATTTT.

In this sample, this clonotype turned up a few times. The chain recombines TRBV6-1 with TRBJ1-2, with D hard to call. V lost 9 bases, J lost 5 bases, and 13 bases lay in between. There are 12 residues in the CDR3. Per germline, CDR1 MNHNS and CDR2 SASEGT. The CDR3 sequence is CASGEEKYGYTF. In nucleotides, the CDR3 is TGTGCCAGTGGGGAGGAAAAGTATGGCTACACCTTC.

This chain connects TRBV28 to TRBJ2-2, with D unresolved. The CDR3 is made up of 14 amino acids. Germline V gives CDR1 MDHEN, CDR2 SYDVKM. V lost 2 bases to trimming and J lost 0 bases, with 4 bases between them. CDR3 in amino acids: CASSLETNTGELFF. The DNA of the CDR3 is TGTGCCAGCAGTTTAGAAACGAACACCGGGGAGCTGTTTTTT.

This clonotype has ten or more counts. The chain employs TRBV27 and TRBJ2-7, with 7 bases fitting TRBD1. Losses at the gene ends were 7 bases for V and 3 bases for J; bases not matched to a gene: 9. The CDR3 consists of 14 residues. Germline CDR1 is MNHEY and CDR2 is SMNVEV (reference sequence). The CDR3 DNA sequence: TGTGCCAGCACCGCCCACCGGGACAGCTACGAGCAGTACTTC. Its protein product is CASTAHRDSYEQYF.

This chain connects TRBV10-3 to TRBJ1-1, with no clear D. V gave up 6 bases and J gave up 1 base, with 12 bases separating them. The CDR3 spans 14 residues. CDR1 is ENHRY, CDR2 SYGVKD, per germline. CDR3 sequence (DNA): TGTGCCATCAGGGGATCGGGTAGGAACACTGAAGCTTTCTTT. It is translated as CAIRGSGRNTEAFF.

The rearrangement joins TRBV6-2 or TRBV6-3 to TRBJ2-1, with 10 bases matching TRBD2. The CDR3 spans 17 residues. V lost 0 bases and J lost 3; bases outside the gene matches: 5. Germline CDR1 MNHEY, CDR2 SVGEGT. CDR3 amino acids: CASSYSLAGGVYNEQFF. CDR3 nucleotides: TGTGCCAGCAGTTACTCCTTAGCGGGAGGTGTCTACAATGAGCAGTTCTTC.

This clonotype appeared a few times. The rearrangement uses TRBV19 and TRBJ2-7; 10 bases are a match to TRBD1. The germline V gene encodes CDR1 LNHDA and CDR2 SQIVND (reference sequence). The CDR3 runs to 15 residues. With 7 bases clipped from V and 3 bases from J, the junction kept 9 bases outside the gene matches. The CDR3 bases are TGTGCCAGTAAACCGAGGGGACAGGGGAACTACGAGCAGTACTTC. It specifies CASKPRGQGNYEQYF.

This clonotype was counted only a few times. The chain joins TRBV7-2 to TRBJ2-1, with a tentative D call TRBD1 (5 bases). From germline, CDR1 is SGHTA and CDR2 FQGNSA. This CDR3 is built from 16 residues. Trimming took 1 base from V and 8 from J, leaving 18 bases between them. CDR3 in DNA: TGTGCCAGCAGCTTAGAAAGCTTAAGGGGCAGAGATGAGCAGTTCTTC. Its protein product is CASSLESLRGRDEQFF.

The chain's CDR3 is CASSVDRGGFLTEQFF. In nucleotides, the CDR3 is TGTGCCAGCAGCGTAGACCGAGGGGGGTTTCTCACTGAGCAGTTCTTC. This chain connects TRBV9 to TRBJ2-1; either TRBD1 or TRBD2 may supply D (6 bases each). This CDR3 contains 16 residues. The V end was cut by 0 bases, the J end by 9 bases, with 19 bases between. The germline V gene has CDR1 SGDLS and CDR2 YYNGEE.

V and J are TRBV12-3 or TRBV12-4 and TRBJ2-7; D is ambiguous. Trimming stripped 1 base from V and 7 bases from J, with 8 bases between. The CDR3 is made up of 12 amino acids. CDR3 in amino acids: CASSLVSREQYF. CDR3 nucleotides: TGTGCCAGCAGTTTAGTTAGCCGGGAGCAGTACTTC.

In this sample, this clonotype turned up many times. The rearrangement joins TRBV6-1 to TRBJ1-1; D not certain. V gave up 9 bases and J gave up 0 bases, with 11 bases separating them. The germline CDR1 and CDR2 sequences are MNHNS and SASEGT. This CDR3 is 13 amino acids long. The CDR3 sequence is CASGSQMNTEAFF. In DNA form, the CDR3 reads TGTGCCAGTGGATCACAGATGAACACTGAAGCTTTCTTT.

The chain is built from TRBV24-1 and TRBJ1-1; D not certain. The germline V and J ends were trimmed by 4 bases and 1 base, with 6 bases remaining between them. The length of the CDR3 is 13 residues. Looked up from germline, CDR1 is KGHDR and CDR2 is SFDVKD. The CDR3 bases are TGTGCCACCAGTGACCGTTGGAACACTGAAGCTTTCTTT. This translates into CATSDRWNTEAFF.

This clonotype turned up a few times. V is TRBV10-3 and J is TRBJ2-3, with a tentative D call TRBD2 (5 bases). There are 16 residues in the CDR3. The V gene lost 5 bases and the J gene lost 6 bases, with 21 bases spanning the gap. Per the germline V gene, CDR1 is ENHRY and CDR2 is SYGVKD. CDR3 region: CAISYRADPASDTQYF. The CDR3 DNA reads TGTGCCATCAGTTATCGGGCAGACCCTGCTAGCGATACGCAGTATTTT.

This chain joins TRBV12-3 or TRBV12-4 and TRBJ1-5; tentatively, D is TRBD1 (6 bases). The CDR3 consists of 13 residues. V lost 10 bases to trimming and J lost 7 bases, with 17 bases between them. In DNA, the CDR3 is TGTGCCATTTCACAGGGCGTTGGGCAGCCCCAGCATTTT. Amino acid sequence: CAISQGVGQPQHF.

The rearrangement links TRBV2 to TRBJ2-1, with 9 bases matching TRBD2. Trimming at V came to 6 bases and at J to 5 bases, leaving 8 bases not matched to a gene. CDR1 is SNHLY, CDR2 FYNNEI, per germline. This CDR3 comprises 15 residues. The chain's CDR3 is CASSTTSGGNNEQFF. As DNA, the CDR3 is TGTGCCAGCAGCACTACCAGCGGGGGGAACAATGAGCAGTTCTTC.

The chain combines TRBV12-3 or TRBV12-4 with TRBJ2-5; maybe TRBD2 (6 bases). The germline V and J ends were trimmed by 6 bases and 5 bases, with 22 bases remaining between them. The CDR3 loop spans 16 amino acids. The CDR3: CASSFSDAGPSETQYF. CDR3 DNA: TGTGCCAGCAGCTTTTCAGATGCGGGGCCCAGCGAGACCCAGTACTTC.

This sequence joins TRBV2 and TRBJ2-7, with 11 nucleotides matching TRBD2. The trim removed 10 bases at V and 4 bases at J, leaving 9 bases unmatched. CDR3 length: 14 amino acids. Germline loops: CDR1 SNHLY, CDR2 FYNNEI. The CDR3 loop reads CATAGRTSGYEQYF. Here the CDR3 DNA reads TGTGCCACAGCGGGAAGGACTAGCGGGTACGAGCAGTACTTC.

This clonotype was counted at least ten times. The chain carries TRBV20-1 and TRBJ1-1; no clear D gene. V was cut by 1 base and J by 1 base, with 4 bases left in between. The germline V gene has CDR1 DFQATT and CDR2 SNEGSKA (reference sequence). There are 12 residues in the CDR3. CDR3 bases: TGCAGTGCTAGAGGCCAGAACACTGAAGCTTTCTTT. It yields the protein CSARGQNTEAFF.

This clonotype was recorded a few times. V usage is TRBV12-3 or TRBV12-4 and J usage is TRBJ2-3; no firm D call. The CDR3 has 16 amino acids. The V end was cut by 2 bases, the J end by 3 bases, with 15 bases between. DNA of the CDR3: TGTGCCAGCAGTTTATATCAGCCCTCCTCAACAGATACGCAGTATTTT. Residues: CASSLYQPSSTDTQYF.

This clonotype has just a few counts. The CDR3 protein is CASSPSGGAIDEQFF. CDR3 DNA: TGTGCCAGCAGCCCTAGCGGGGGGGCGATAGATGAGCAGTTCTTC. This sequence joins TRBV12-3 or TRBV12-4 and TRBJ2-1; 12 bases are shared with TRBD2. This CDR3 is built from 15 residues. Trimming at V came to 6 bases and at J to 8 bases, leaving 8 bases not matched to a gene.